Here is one TCR beta chain with its context. This sample stems from a study of blood T cell repertoires in COVID-19. Study-wide background: T cells, B-cell-depleted T cells, or PBMCs supplied cDNA or gDNA.

Profiling relied on immunoSEQ multiplex PCR, and the TCRdb table lists in-frame clones only, not all of them. The sample lists around 200,000 clones, roughly 88% occurring once. Participants, roughly 18 to 89 years old, spanned 25 or so US areas. The CDR3 loop spans 16 amino acids. CDR1 is MNHEY and CDR2 is SVGAGI in the germline V gene. Deletions cut 6 bases from V and 13 bases from J, with 29 bases between. The sequence was collected from a middle-aged woman with acute COVID-19. Specimen: PBMCs or T cells enriched from blood (not recorded which). The J gene is TRBJ2-3, the V gene TRBV6-5; possibly TRBD1 for D (5 bases). The chain's CDR3 is CASSYRTRGSTDIKYF. CDR3 DNA sequence: TGTGCCAGCAGCTACCGGACAAGAGGAAGCACAGATATCAAGTATTTT.